The 12 T cell receptor beta chains below all came from one sample that was sequenced in a study of CD8+CD57+ T cells in acquired aplastic anemia. Genomic DNA provided the template from which TCR beta VDJ and CDR3 profiles were obtained. One entry per CDR3 protein results from TCRdb running MiXCR on the reads. Of 250,000 to 300,000 distinct CDR3 sequences in the sample, about 50% were seen once. Sequencing was done on patients that had shown CD8+CD57+ cell expansion by flow cytometry. Sample: sorted CD4+, CD8+, or CD8+CD57+ T cells (not recorded which) from PBMCs. Every receptor here comes from a human donor with aplastic anemia.

This chain joins TRBV25-1 and TRBJ2-7; TRBD1 matches 9 bases. The CDR3 covers 13 residues. Germline trimming cut 8 bases from V and 4 bases from J; bases unmatched to any gene: 6. The germline V gene encodes CDR1 MGHDK and CDR2 SYGVNS. The CDR3 spells CASRGTGRYEQYF. CDR3 nucleotides: TGTGCCAGCCGTGGGACAGGGAGGTACGAGCAGTACTTC.

As concerns this clonotype: Since no conserved phenylalanine or tryptophan closes the CDR3, a read error is the likely cause. The DNA is omitted, as the CDR3 cannot be located on it reliably, and the CDR3 follows TCRdb's listing. The V and J genes are TRBV20-1 and TRBJ2-3; TRBD2 is taken as the D call from the table, unchecked against the DNA. The germline V gene has CDR1 DFQATT and CDR2 SNEGSKA (reference sequence). The CDR3 has 10 residues if both end residues are counted. Here the CDR3 reads CSAAGLAGGV.

The chain uses TRBV2 and TRBJ1-5, with 10 bases that match TRBD1. Germline values: CDR1 SNHLY, CDR2 FYNNEI. The ends lost 3 bases at V and 7 bases at J; junction bases unmatched: 9. CDR3 size: 16 residues. The CDR3 sequence is CASSDTRTGGRQPQHF. The CDR3 region has the DNA TGTGCCAGCAGTGATACAAGGACAGGGGGACGCCAGCCCCAGCATTTT.

In this sample, this clonotype turned up many times. This chain joins TRBV7-8 and TRBJ1-5, with a tentative D call TRBD1 (6 bases). The V gene's germline CDR1 is SGHVS and CDR2 FQNEAQ. V was trimmed by 3 bases and J by 1 base, leaving 16 bases between them. The CDR3 extends over 17 amino acids. CDR3 DNA sequence: TGTGCCAGCAGCTTGGGACAAGTCAGAGTGAGCAATCAGCCCCAGCATTTT. Translation: CASSLGQVRVSNQPQHF.

The genes are TRBV15 and TRBJ1-3; 7 bases align to TRBD1. V shed 7 bases and J 1 base; nucleotides not matched to a gene: 4. The germline V gene encodes CDR1 LNHNV and CDR2 YYDKDF (reference sequence). This CDR3 spans 14 amino acids. The CDR3 here is CATTDRVSGNTIYF. For the CDR3, the DNA is TGTGCCACCACCGACAGGGTTTCTGGAAACACCATATATTTT.

This clonotype was recorded many times. This rearrangement joins TRBV3-1 to TRBJ1-2; possible D gene TRBD1, 6 bases. The CDR3 runs 15 residues. V lost 1 base and J lost 7, with 16 bases in between. The germline V gene has CDR1 LGHDT and CDR2 YNNKEL (reference sequence). CDR3 region: CASSQGGQFSGGYTF. CDR3 bases: TGTGCCAGCAGCCAAGGAGGACAGTTCTCCGGTGGCTACACCTTC.

In its sample, this clonotype was seen a few times. The chain links TRBV7-9 to TRBJ1-6; a possible D gene is TRBD1 (5 bases). This CDR3 has 14 amino acids. V was pared by 1 base and J by 4 bases, with 5 bases between. Germline V gene data show CDR1 as SEHNR and CDR2 as FQNEAQ (reference sequence). CDR3 in amino acids: CASSLEGYNSPLHF. The CDR3 nucleotides are TGTGCCAGCAGCTTAGAGGGGTATAATTCACCCCTCCACTTT. The whole variable domain, remainder taken from reference TRBV7-9 and TRBJ1-6, is DTGVSQNPRHKITKRGQNVTFRCDPISEHNRLYWYRQTLGQGPEFLTYFQNEAQLEKSRLLSDRFSAERPKGSFSTLEIQRTEQGDSAMYLCASSLEGYNSPLHFGNGTRLTVT.

CDR3 residues: CASSSGTITDTQYF. Here the CDR3 DNA reads TGTGCCAGCAGCTCCGGGACCATCACAGATACGCAGTATTTT. The V call is TRBV7-9, the J call TRBJ2-3; D possibly uses TRBD1 or TRBD2 (5 bases each). Trimming shortened V by 4 bases and J by 2 bases, and 10 bases separated the two germline ends. Germline V gene data show CDR1 as SEHNR and CDR2 as FQNEAQ (reference sequence). The CDR3 spans 14 residues.

This clonotype was counted ten times or more. The chain couples TRBV7-2 to TRBJ2-5; D may be TRBD2 (7 bases). Germline CDR1 and CDR2: SGHTA and FQGNSA. CDR3 length equals 15 residues. The V and J ends lost 4 bases and 5 bases respectively, with 17 bases between them. The CDR3, as DNA: TGTGCCAGCAGCTATTTTGGGGGGGGGCAGGAGACCCAGTACTTC. Its translation is CASSYFGGGQETQYF.

This clonotype was counted once. The chain combines TRBV19 with TRBJ1-3; no clear D. Deletions cut 2 bases from V and 0 bases from J, with 5 bases between. This CDR3 comprises 14 residues. Germline CDR1 and CDR2: LNHDA and SQIVND (reference sequence). CDR3 protein: CASSILGSGNTIYF. In DNA, the CDR3 is TGTGCCAGTAGTATATTGGGCTCTGGAAACACCATATATTTT.

A few counts support this clonotype. V is TRBV2 and J is TRBJ2-1; TRBD1 agrees at 12 bases. Germline-derived CDR1 and CDR2 are SNHLY and FYNNEI. The CDR3 length is 14 residues. Trimming removed 3 bases from V and 9 bases from J; junction bases left unmatched: 3. The chain's CDR3 is CASSEGTGGGEQFF. As DNA, the CDR3 is TGTGCCAGCAGTGAGGGGACAGGGGGCGGTGAGCAGTTCTTC. The complete variable domain, with remaining parts taken from reference TRBV2 and TRBJ2-1, reads EPEVTQTPSHQVTQMGQEVILRCVPISNHLYFYWYRQILGQKVEFLVSFYNNEISEKSEIFDDQFSVERPDGSNFTLKIRSTKLEDSAMYFCASSEGTGGGEQFFGPGTRLTVL.

V usage is TRBV7-8 and J usage is TRBJ1-1, with D perhaps TRBD1 (6 bases). The V and J ends lost 8 bases and 5 bases respectively, with 12 bases between them. CDR1 is SGHVS, CDR2 FQNEAQ, per germline. The CDR3 loop spans 12 amino acids. CDR3 sequence (DNA): TGTGCCAGCTCTCGAGGGGGAACTGAAGCTTTCTTT. Its translation: CASSRGGTEAFF.